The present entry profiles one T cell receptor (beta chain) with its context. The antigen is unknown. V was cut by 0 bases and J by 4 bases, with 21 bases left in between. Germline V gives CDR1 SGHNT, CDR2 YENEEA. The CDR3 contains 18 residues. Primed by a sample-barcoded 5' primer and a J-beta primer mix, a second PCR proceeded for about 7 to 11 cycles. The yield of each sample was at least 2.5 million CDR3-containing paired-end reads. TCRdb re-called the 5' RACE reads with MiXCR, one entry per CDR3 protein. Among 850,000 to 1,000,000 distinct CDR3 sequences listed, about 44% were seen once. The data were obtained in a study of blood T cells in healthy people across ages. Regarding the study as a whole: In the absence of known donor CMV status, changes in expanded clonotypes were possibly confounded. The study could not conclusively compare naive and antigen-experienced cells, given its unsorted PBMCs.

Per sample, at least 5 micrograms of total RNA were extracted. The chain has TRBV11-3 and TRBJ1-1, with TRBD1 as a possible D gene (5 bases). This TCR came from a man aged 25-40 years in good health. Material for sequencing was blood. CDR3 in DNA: TGTGCCAGCAGCTTAGACCGGGTATGGGGGAGCTTAGCCACTGAAGCTTTCTTT. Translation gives CASSLDRVWGSLATEAFF.